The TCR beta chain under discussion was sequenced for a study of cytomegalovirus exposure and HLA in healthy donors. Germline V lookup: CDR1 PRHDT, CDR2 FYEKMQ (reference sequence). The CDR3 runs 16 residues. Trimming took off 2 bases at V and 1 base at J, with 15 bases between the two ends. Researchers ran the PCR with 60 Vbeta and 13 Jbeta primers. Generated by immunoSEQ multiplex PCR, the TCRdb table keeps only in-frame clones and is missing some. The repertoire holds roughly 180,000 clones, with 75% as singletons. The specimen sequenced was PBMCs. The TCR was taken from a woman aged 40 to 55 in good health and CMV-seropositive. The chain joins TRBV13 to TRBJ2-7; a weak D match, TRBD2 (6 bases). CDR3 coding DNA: TGTGCCAGCAGCTTATTATGGGCTAGCGAATCCTACGAGCAGTACTTC. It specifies CASSLLWASESYEQYF.